Reported below is one T cell receptor (beta chain). This sample stems from a study of blood T cell repertoires in COVID-19. Study summary: From the United States, Italy and Spain came samples of acute and convalescent COVID-19. The cDNA or gDNA used as material had been derived from T cells, B-cell-depleted T cells, or PBMCs.

The CDR3 length is 16 residues. Per the germline V gene, CDR1 is SEHNR and CDR2 is FQNEAQ (reference sequence). V was pared by 4 bases and J by 6 bases, with 18 bases between. Authors' data handling: Cell counts per sample came from amplifying reference gene primers. Produced via immunoSEQ multiplex PCR; TCRdb's table is partial and in-frame only. D and trimming were read from the DNA, whereas the V and J calls and clone size are those reported in that table. Of approximately 140,000 clones listed, around 84% are singletons. V usage is TRBV7-9 and J usage is TRBJ1-4; D unclear. The receptor comes from a man aged 30 to 39 with COVID-19, enrolled during active disease. Sequencing was done on a sample of peripheral blood. For the CDR3, the DNA is TGTGCCAGCAGCTCGAGTGACGCAGAGAGGCATGAAAAACTGTTTTTT. Translated: CASSSSDAERHEKLFF.